This entry lists 3 T cell receptor beta chains sequenced from one sample in a study of breast tumors, draining lymph nodes, adjacent tissues. TCRdb used MiXCR to reprocess the multiplex PCR reads, holding one entry per CDR3 protein. The sample contains 200,000 to 300,000 distinct CDR3 sequences, under 35% of which appear only once. Axillary draining lymph nodes of breast cancer patients supplied the node samples. The material sequenced was axillary lymph node tissue. The receptors derive from a female donor with breast cancer. Some clones in this sample may be carry-over from other donors' samples.

This clonotype has ten or more counts. J is TRBJ2-7 and V is TRBV5-1, with TRBD2 as a possible D gene (5 bases). CDR1 SGHRS and CDR2 YFSETQ come from the germline V gene. Trimming cost V 4 bases and J 1 base, with 12 bases left between them. The CDR3 length is 14 residues. The CDR3: CASSHTGRSYEQYF. The CDR3 region has the DNA TGCGCCAGCAGCCACACGGGGAGATCCTACGAGCAGTACTTC.

A few counts support this clonotype. A single base separates this from a much larger clone, so it may be a read error. The chain carries TRBV20-1 and TRBJ2-7; 10 bases agree with TRBD1. Germline V gene lookup returns CDR1 DFQATT and CDR2 SNEGSKA (reference sequence). The CDR3 is 13 amino acids. CDR3 in amino acids: CSARRDRGYAQYF. In DNA, the CDR3 is TGCAGTGCTAGACGGGACAGGGGATACGCGCAGTACTTC.

This clonotype was recorded at least ten times. The chain links TRBV6-5 to TRBJ2-3, with 10 bases fitting TRBD2. This CDR3 is built from 15 residues. CDR1 and CDR2 from the germline V gene are MNHEY and SVGAGI. The V and J ends lost 7 bases and 4 bases, in that order; junction bases with no gene match: 8. The CDR3 nucleotides are TGTGCCAGCAATAAAGCGGGAGGGCTGCCAGATACGCAGTATTTT. This sequence encodes CASNKAGGLPDTQYF.